The present T cell receptor beta chain was sequenced within a study of a mutant IDH1 vaccine in newly diagnosed glioma. Overall study context: Beforehand, treatment had been radiotherapy, temozolomide, or both; the majority received both.

This clone was recorded only once. The antigen remains unidentified. General study results and limits: Any relationship between pseudoprogression and changes in top peripheral T cell clonotypes seemed absent.

TCRdb's copy holds only in-frame clones and misses some; the assay was immunoSEQ multiplex PCR. The data hold approximately 66,000 clones, with approximately 84% observed a single time. The germline CDR1 and CDR2 sequences are MNHEY and SVGAGI. The CDR3 consists of 15 residues. V was pared by 4 bases and J by 2 bases, with 5 bases of the junction left unmatched. Documented time point: week 23, last vaccination. A 20-mer mutant IDH1 peptide at 300 ug was injected subcutaneously with topical imiquimod. The source was PBMCs, collected from a glioma patient whose treatment included an IDH1 peptide vaccine. This receptor was obtained from a man between 18 and 29 years old with glioma. J is TRBJ2-3 and V is TRBV6-5; TRBD1 matches at 8 bases. CDR3 protein: CASSLKDRVTDTQYF. Here the CDR3 DNA reads TGTGCCAGCAGTTTAAAGGACAGGGTCACAGATACGCAGTATTTT.